This T cell receptor beta chain was observed in a study of neurological immune-mediated disorders. The length of the CDR3 is 18 residues. Germline V gene data show CDR1 as SGDLS and CDR2 as YYNGEE. Synthesis of cDNA was accomplished via 5'RACE employing 10-nucleotide random UMIs. Every sequencing run returned over 190 million TCR-beta sequences, which were derived from 15-18 subjects. TCRdb used MiXCR to reprocess the 5' RACE reads, holding one entry per CDR3 protein. This sample has 75,000 to 90,000 distinct CDR3 sequences, with around a tenth found just once. Details on this clonotype: An end of the junction does not agree with germline; a read error may underlie this.

As healthy controls, volunteers from a blood bank in Maryland, USA, were used. The V call is TRBV9, the J call TRBJ2-1, with unresolved D. Sequencing was performed on PBMCs. This receptor was obtained from a middle-aged man in good health. As DNA, the CDR3 is TGTGTCAGCAGCTGTAGCAGGACGAGTTCCTCCATTTACAATGAGCAGTTCTTC. Protein sequence: CVSSCSRTSSSIYNEQFF.